This T cell receptor (beta chain) was observed in a study of blood T cell repertoires in COVID-19. Study details: The study drew acute and convalescent COVID-19 samples from the United States, Italy and Spain.

CDR3 length: 16 residues. Germline lookup yields CDR1 MNHEY and CDR2 SMNVEV (reference sequence). V lost 6 bases to trimming and J lost 4 bases; unmatched junction nucleotides: 8. Original analysis: Nucleated cell counts were estimated from reference gene primer amplification. The protocol was immunoSEQ multiplex PCR, while the TCRdb copy is restricted to in-frame clones and leaves out a portion. Clone size and V and J calls were adopted from that table, with D and trimming inferred from the DNA. The sample comprises about 120,000 clones, approximately 90% of which are singletons, and about 18% rests with the top ten.

This chain joins TRBV27 and TRBJ2-2; 10 positions agree with TRBD2. This TCR came from a human donor with acute or convalescent COVID-19. The donor label of this sample is uncertain. The sequencing sample was made of peripheral blood. CDR3 loop: CASRPLAGGGTGELFF. For the CDR3, the DNA is TGTGCCAGCAGACCCTTAGCGGGAGGCGGCACCGGGGAGCTGTTTTTT.